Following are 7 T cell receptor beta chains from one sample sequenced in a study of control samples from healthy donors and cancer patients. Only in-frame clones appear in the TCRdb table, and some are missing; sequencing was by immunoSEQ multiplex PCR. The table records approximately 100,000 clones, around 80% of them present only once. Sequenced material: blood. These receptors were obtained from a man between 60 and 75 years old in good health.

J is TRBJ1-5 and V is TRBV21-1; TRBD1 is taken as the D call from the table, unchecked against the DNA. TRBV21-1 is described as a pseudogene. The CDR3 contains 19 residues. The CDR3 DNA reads TGTGCCAGCAGCAACAGCCTAAACCAGGACAGGCATAGCAATCAGCCCCAGCATTTT. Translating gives CASSNSLNQDRHSNQPQHF.

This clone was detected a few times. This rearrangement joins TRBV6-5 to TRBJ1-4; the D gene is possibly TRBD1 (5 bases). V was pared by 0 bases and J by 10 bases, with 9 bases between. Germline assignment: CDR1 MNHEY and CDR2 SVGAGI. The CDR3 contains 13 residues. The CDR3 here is CASSYSTGGKLFF. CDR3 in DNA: TGTGCCAGCAGTTACTCGACCGGGGGAAAACTGTTTTTT.

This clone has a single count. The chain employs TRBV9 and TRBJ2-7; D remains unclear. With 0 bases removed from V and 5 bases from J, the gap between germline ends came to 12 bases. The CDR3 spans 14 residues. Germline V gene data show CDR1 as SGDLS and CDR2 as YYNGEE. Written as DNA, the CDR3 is TGTGCCAGCAGCGTAGGCAAGGGATTGAACGAGCAGTACTTC. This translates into CASSVGKGLNEQYF.

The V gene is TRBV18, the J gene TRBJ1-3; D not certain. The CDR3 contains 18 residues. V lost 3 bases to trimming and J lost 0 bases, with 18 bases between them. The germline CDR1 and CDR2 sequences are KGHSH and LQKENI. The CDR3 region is CASSPPTGRPSSGNTIYF. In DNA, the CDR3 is TGTGCCAGCTCACCCCCAACTGGTAGACCCTCCTCTGGAAACACCATATATTTT.

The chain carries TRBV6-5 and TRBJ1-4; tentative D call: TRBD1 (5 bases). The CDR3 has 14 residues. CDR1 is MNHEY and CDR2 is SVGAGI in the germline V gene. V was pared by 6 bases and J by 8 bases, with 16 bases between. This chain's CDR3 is CASSGISGTEKLFF. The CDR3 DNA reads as TGTGCCAGCAGCGGAATTTCCGGGACGGAAAAACTGTTTTTT.

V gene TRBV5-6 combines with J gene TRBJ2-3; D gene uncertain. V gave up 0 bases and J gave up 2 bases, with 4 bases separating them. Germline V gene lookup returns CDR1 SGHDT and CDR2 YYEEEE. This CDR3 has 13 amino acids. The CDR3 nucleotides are TGTGCCAGCAGCTTGGGCAACACAGATACGCAGTATTTT. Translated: CASSLGNTDTQYF.

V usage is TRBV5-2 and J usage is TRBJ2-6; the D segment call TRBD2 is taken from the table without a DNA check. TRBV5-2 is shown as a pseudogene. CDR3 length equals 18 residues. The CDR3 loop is CAGKYPREYQSRANVLTF. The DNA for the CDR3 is TGTGCCGGCAAGTACCCGCGAGAGTACCAAAGTCGGGCCAACGTCCTGACTTTC.